The entry below describes one TCR beta chain. Its antigen is still unknown. The entry originates in a study of shared clonotypes between healthy human individuals. Every subset's genomic DNA went evenly onto several immunoSEQ plates. TCRdb's copy holds only in-frame clones and misses some; the assay was immunoSEQ multiplex PCR. This table has 2 million to 2.5 million clones, 90% to 97% appearing once. Germline-derived CDR1 and CDR2 are MDHEN and SYDVKM. The CDR3 extends over 13 amino acids. V was pared by 4 bases and J by 6 bases, with 13 bases between. General study findings and limits: Memory subsets generally showed smaller estimated richness than naive subsets did.

The receptor was isolated from a man younger than 30 in good health. The specimen sequenced was naive CD4+ T cells sorted from blood. Subset noted: CD45RA+ positively selected. The chain recombines TRBV28 with TRBJ2-7; tentative D call: TRBD1 (7 bases). DNA of the CDR3: TGTGCCAGCAGTTCACCCCAGGGGGGCGAGCAGTACTTC. Translation gives CASSSPQGGEQYF. Together with reference TRBV28 and TRBJ2-7, the CDR3 gives the full variable domain: DVKVTQSSRYLVKRTGEKVFLECVQDMDHENMFWYRQDPGLGLRLIYFSYDVKMKEKGDIPEGYSVSREKKERFSLILESASTNQTSMYLCASSSPQGGEQYFGPGTRLTVT.